This T cell receptor (beta chain) was recorded in a study of beta chain features in type 1 diabetes. The entirety of the isolated RNA underwent reverse transcription, so expressed TCRB transcripts were sequenced. Produced via immunoSEQ multiplex PCR; TCRdb's table is partial and in-frame only. The table records around 260,000 clones, around 20% of them present only once. Germline CDR1 SGHNT, CDR2 YYREEE (reference sequence). This CDR3 contains 13 residues. Unmatched junction bases numbered 8, after V lost 5 bases and J lost 7 bases. Notes on the study in general: Moderate but significant shortening of TCRB CDR3s was recorded in all four CD4+ subsets from Type 1 diabetes patients.

As for this clone: The antigen remains undetermined.

The TCR originated in a woman between 40 and 50 years old with type 1 diabetes. This sequence joins TRBV5-4 and TRBJ1-2; 7 positions agree with TRBD1. Sequencing used naive CD4+ T cells from blood. As DNA, the CDR3 is TGTGCCAGCAGTTTTGACAGGGCCGGTGGCTACACCTTC. Translation gives CASSFDRAGGYTF.